The next 32 T cell receptor beta chains were all read from a single sample in a study of regulatory T cells in long-lasting Graves disease. Time point given: newly diagnosed GD, antithyroid drugs for less than 3 months. There was RNA extracted from PBMCs, and the TCR library was made from it. Arm-PCR with iRepertoire HTBI primers amplified the CDR3 regions for these TCR beta libraries. One entry per CDR3 protein, called by TCRdb with MiXCR from the multiplex PCR reads. The top ten clones hold approximately 12% of a sample with about 500,000 distinct CDR3 sequences, 15% to 20% of them seen once. This sample also appeared in a second study, on T cells in Graves' hyperthyroidism and ophthalmopathy.

The material sequenced was peripheral blood mononuclear cells (PBMCs), taken at new diagnosis, from a patient treated with antithyroid drugs. The source is a man aged 35-49 years with Graves disease.

There are many counts of this clonotype. V usage is TRBV28 and J usage is TRBJ2-3; TRBD2 matches 9 bases. J was trimmed by 11 bases and V by 8 bases; bases with no gene match: 17. Germline values: CDR1 MDHEN, CDR2 SYDVKM. The CDR3 covers 15 residues. CDR3 DNA sequence: TGTGCCAGCCGATATAGCGGGAGTCGAAAAGGTCGGCAGTATTTT. This translates into CASRYSGSRKGRQYF. The whole variable domain, filled in from reference TRBV28 and TRBJ2-3, reads DVKVTQSSRYLVKRTGEKVFLECVQDMDHENMFWYRQDPGLGLRLIYFSYDVKMKEKGDIPEGYSVSREKKERFSLILESASTNQTSMYLCASRYSGSRKGRQYFGPGTRLTVL.

At least ten counts were recorded for this clonotype. This chain joins TRBV2 and TRBJ2-7; 9 positions match TRBD1. The CDR3 has 13 amino acids. Germline values: CDR1 SNHLY, CDR2 FYNNEI. V gave up 9 bases and J gave up 5 bases; unmatched junction bases: 8. The CDR3 region is CASGWDRVHEQYF. The CDR3, as DNA: TGTGCCAGTGGGTGGGACAGGGTCCACGAGCAGTACTTC.

This clonotype was detected a few times. This chain links TRBV19 with TRBJ1-3; maybe TRBD1 (5 bases). In germline, CDR1 is LNHDA, CDR2 SQIVND (reference sequence). Trimming cost V 8 bases and J 0 bases, with 17 bases left between them. The CDR3 is 16 amino acids. CDR3: CASGAGTGRSGNTIYF. For the CDR3, the DNA is TGTGCCAGTGGAGCAGGAACAGGCCGCTCTGGAAACACCATATATTTT. Drawing the rest from reference TRBV19 and TRBJ1-3, the complete variable domain is DGGITQSPKYLFRKEGQNVTLSCEQNLNHDAMYWYRQDPGQGLRLIYYSQIVNDFQKGDIAEGYSVSREKKESFPLTVTSAQKNPTAFYLCASGAGTGRSGNTIYFGEGSWLTVV.

V usage is TRBV9 and J usage is TRBJ1-5; TRBD1 matches at 7 bases. V trimming: 1 base; J trimming: 9 bases; junction bases outside the gene matches: 7. The V gene's germline CDR1 is SGDLS and CDR2 YYNGEE. This CDR3 region has 14 residues. CDR3 DNA sequence: TGTGCCAGCAGCGTAAAAGGGGGCGAGATGCCCCAGCATTTT. Protein sequence: CASSVKGGEMPQHF.

This chain links TRBV29-1 with TRBJ2-7, with TRBD1 matching over 7 bases. CDR1 is SQVTM, CDR2 ANQGSEA, per germline. CDR3 length: 13 amino acids. The junction had 12 bases not matched to a gene; V was cut back by 0 bases and J by 13 bases. CDR3: CSVEDLSDRVRYF. CDR3 in DNA: TGCAGCGTTGAAGATCTTAGCGACAGGGTACGTTACTTC.

As for this clonotype: Possible read error: a much larger clone is one base away. The chain joins TRBV28 to TRBJ2-3; possible D gene TRBD2, 6 bases. The better agreement between TRBJ2-7 and the DNA end casts doubt on the J call. CDR1 MDHEN and CDR2 SYDVKM come from the germline V gene. CDR3 length: 16 residues. The DNA of the CDR3 is TGTACCAGCAGTTTATTTTCAGGTGGGACTTCCTACGAGCAGTACTTC. Encoded protein: CTSSLFSGGTSYEQYF.

This clonotype was seen at least ten times. This chain links TRBV20-1 with TRBJ2-1; 9 bases align to TRBD1. Germline V gene data show CDR1 as DFQATT and CDR2 as SNEGSKA (reference sequence). With V trimmed by 0 bases and J by 5 bases, 11 bases remained unmatched. The CDR3 loop spans 17 amino acids. The CDR3 here is CSARDYTGTGFNNEQFF. The CDR3 bases are TGCAGTGCTAGAGATTATACCGGGACAGGGTTTAACAATGAGCAGTTCTTC.

The chain uses TRBV19 and TRBJ2-1; D possibly corresponds to TRBD1 (5 bases). The CDR3 sequence is 17 residues long. Trimming pared 3 bases from V and 4 bases from J, leaving 19 bases between. Germline CDR1 reads LNHDA; CDR2 reads SQIVND (reference sequence). The CDR3 spells CASSMMHPGPGYNEQFF. CDR3 sequence (DNA): TGTGCCAGTAGTATGATGCACCCGGGCCCAGGGTACAATGAGCAGTTCTTC. Using reference TRBV19 and TRBJ2-1 for the parts outside the CDR3, the full variable domain is DGGITQSPKYLFRKEGQNVTLSCEQNLNHDAMYWYRQDPGQGLRLIYYSQIVNDFQKGDIAEGYSVSREKKESFPLTVTSAQKNPTAFYLCASSMMHPGPGYNEQFFGPGTRLTVL.

Comment on this clonotype: This may arise from a read error, as a much more abundant clone is one base away. No DNA is shown, since the ends of the CDR3 on it are uncertain; the CDR3 is the one TCRdb lists. J is TRBJ1-6 and V is TRBV7-2. The CDR3 is 14 amino acids in total, end residues counted. Germline V CDR1 and CDR2: SGHTA, FQGNSA. CDR3 residues: CASNVGPAVSPLHF.

This clonotype was detected only a few times. The chain carries TRBV29-1 and TRBJ2-7; a possible D gene is TRBD1 (6 bases). Germline CDR1 SQVTM, CDR2 ANQGSEA. V was clipped by 4 bases and J by 3 bases, with 16 bases between them. The CDR3 is 14 residues long. This CDR3 reads CSVAGAGVGYEQYF. CDR3 nucleotide sequence: TGCAGCGTTGCCGGGGCAGGGGTAGGCTACGAGCAGTACTTC.

Only a few counts were recorded for this clonotype. The chain links TRBV29-1 to TRBJ2-1; 10 bases line up with TRBD1. The CDR3 totals 15 residues. Germline values: CDR1 SQVTM, CDR2 ANQGSEA. The V and J ends lost 1 base and 7 bases, in that order; junction bases with no gene match: 7. The CDR3 nucleotides are TGCAGCGTTGAAGGGGGACAGGGGCGAGGAAATGAGCAGTTCTTC. This sequence encodes CSVEGGQGRGNEQFF.

There are many counts of this clonotype. The V gene is TRBV27, the J gene TRBJ2-7; D remains ambiguous. This CDR3 is 13 amino acids long. The V end was cut by 3 bases, the J end by 7 bases, with 13 bases between. CDR1 MNHEY and CDR2 SMNVEV come from the germline V gene (reference sequence). In nucleotides, the CDR3 is TGTGCCAGCAGTTTTTATGGAGTCGCGGAGCAGTACTTC. It specifies CASSFYGVAEQYF.

This clonotype was seen a single time. CDR3 sequence (DNA): TGTGCCAGCAGTTTAATGATGGGAGGGGCCAACGTCCTGACTTTC. Residues: CASSLMMGGANVLTF. The rearrangement joins TRBV27 to TRBJ2-6; D is undetermined. Germline V gene sequence: CDR1 MNHEY, CDR2 SMNVEV (reference sequence). V lost 2 bases and J 4 bases, leaving 9 bases between the germline ends. The CDR3 covers 15 residues.

This clonotype was counted ten times or more. This chain connects TRBV30 to TRBJ1-5; D ambiguous. CDR1 is GTSNPN and CDR2 is SVGIG in the germline V gene (reference sequence). Trimming stripped 2 bases from V and 4 bases from J, with 9 bases between. The CDR3 contains 13 residues. The CDR3 DNA follows: TGTGCCTGGAGTAACTCGGAGAATCAGCCCCAGCATTTT. Amino acids: CAWSNSENQPQHF.

This clonotype was counted at least ten times. This rearrangement joins TRBV10-3 to TRBJ1-1; maybe TRBD1 (6 bases). The CDR3 covers 13 residues. Looked up from germline, CDR1 is ENHRY and CDR2 is SYGVKD. The V gene lost 6 bases and the J gene lost 1 base, with 9 bases spanning the gap. The CDR3 sequence: CAIRGGGNTEAFF. For the CDR3, the DNA is TGTGCCATCAGAGGGGGAGGGAACACTGAAGCTTTCTTT.

At least ten counts were recorded for this clonotype. The gene calls are TRBV27 and TRBJ2-1; a weak D match, TRBD1 (6 bases). The CDR3 covers 13 residues. Trimming shortened V by 10 bases and J by 0 bases, and 10 bases separated the two germline ends. Germline lookup yields CDR1 MNHEY and CDR2 SMNVEV (reference sequence). In DNA, the CDR3 is TGTGCCACCAAGACAGGCTCCTACAATGAGCAGTTCTTC. It codes for CATKTGSYNEQFF.

Notes on this clonotype: Sequence at one end of the junction differs from germline and may be a read error. The gene calls are TRBV19 and TRBJ1-5; weak D call: TRBD1 (6 bases). CDR1 is LNHDA, CDR2 SQIVND, per germline (reference sequence). The CDR3 consists of 14 residues. CDR3 protein: CASSTQQGAPLLFF. Written as DNA, the CDR3 is TGTGCCAGTAGTACCCAACAGGGAGCCCCTCTTCTTTTTTTT.

This clonotype was seen only a few times. As the CDR3 is not closed by the conserved phenylalanine or tryptophan, this likely results from a read error. The chain recombines TRBV6-1 with TRBJ2-1; possibly TRBD2 for D (5 bases). Trimming took 6 bases from V and 2 from J, leaving 11 bases between them. Germline lookup yields CDR1 MNHNS and CDR2 SASEGT. The CDR3 loop spans 14 amino acids. The CDR3 region is CASRGLITYNEQFV. CDR3 sequence (DNA): TGTGCCAGCAGAGGACTGATTACCTACAATGAGCAGTTCGTC.

This clonotype was recorded many times. The chain couples TRBV28 to TRBJ2-1, with D perhaps matching TRBD2 (7 bases). V was clipped by 7 bases and J by 9 bases, with 34 bases between them. Germline CDR1 is MDHEN and CDR2 is SYDVKM. The CDR3 runs to 19 residues. In nucleotides, the CDR3 is TGTGCCAGCACCCACCTCAGGGGAAGGAGACTAGCAGGAAGCTCTGAGCAGTTCTTC. Translation gives CASTHLRGRRLAGSSEQFF.

The chain combines TRBV7-2 with TRBJ2-1, with D possibly being TRBD2 (6 bases). CDR1 is SGHTA and CDR2 is FQGNSA in the germline V gene. CDR3 length equals 13 residues. V was shortened by 6 bases and J by 8 bases, with 14 bases between the two germline ends. The CDR3 here is CASRETGVYEQFF. CDR3 in DNA: TGTGCCAGCAGAGAAACGGGAGTCTATGAGCAGTTCTTC.

The sample holds many counts of this clonotype. This sequence joins TRBV6-1 and TRBJ2-7; D is undetermined. The CDR3 is 15 amino acids. The V end was cut by 0 bases, the J end by 2 bases, with 11 bases between. The germline CDR1 and CDR2 sequences are MNHNS and SASEGT. The CDR3 nucleotides read TGTGCCAGCAGTGAAGCACGGATCACGACCTACGAGCAGTACTTC. This sequence encodes CASSEARITTYEQYF.

This clonotype has a count of ten or more. V usage is TRBV24-1 and J usage is TRBJ2-1; TRBD2 agrees at 12 bases. Germline V gene sequence: CDR1 KGHDR, CDR2 SFDVKD. Trimming took 3 bases from V and 10 from J; bases not matched to a gene: 9. The CDR3 has 16 residues. The CDR3 is CATSDVLAGGPGEQFF. DNA of the CDR3: TGTGCCACCAGTGATGTGCTAGCGGGAGGGCCCGGAGAGCAGTTCTTC.

This clonotype turned up a few times. The V and J genes are TRBV5-1 and TRBJ2-3; D is ambiguous. The CDR3 is 12 amino acids. The V end was cut by 4 bases, the J end by 6 bases, with 9 bases between. Germline-derived CDR1 and CDR2 are SGHRS and YFSETQ. The CDR3 DNA is TGCGCCAGCAGCGCCGACTGGGATACGCAGTATTTT. It is translated as CASSADWDTQYF.

The chain uses TRBV6-1 and TRBJ2-5, with a weak D call TRBD1 (5 bases). V lost 8 bases to trimming and J lost 1 base, with 11 bases between them. This CDR3 comprises 13 residues. Germline-derived CDR1 and CDR2 are MNHNS and SASEGT. The CDR3 loop is CASDRQPQETQYF. The CDR3 region has the DNA TGTGCCAGCGACCGACAGCCCCAAGAGACCCAGTACTTC.

With respect to this clonotype: Given a much more abundant clone one base away, this may be a read error. CDR3 in DNA: TGTGCCAGCAGGAGTCAGGGAAACACCGGGGAGCTGTTTTTT. This encodes CASRSQGNTGELFF. This chain connects TRBV6-2 or TRBV6-3 to TRBJ2-2, with TRBD1 as a possible D gene (5 bases). Germline V lookup: CDR1 MNHEY, CDR2 SVGEGT. The V gene lost 6 bases and the J gene lost 2 bases, with 10 bases spanning the gap. The CDR3 has 14 residues.

There are a few counts of this clonotype. The rearrangement links TRBV7-9 to TRBJ1-3; D unresolved. The germline V gene has CDR1 SEHNR and CDR2 FQNEAQ (reference sequence). The CDR3 is 15 residues long. Trimming pared 2 bases from V and 0 bases from J, leaving 8 bases between. The CDR3: CASSLTGSSGNTIYF. The CDR3 DNA reads as TGTGCCAGCAGCTTAACGGGGAGCTCTGGAAACACCATATATTTT.

The CDR3 region has the DNA TGTGCCAGCAGTGACTCGAATTGTTTTAGGGGGCGCGGCCAGCCCCAGCATTTT. Translated: CASSDSNCFRGRGQPQHF. This chain joins TRBV6-4 and TRBJ1-5; 7 bases match TRBD1. The V gene end was trimmed by 0 bases and the J gene end by 7 bases; junction bases not matched to a gene: 15. Germline V gene sequence: CDR1 MRHNA, CDR2 SNTAGT. This CDR3 comprises 18 residues.

This clonotype was seen a few times. The V gene is TRBV5-1, the J gene TRBJ2-2; D is ambiguous. Germline-derived CDR1 and CDR2 are SGHRS and YFSETQ. CDR3 length: 14 residues. The ends were cut back, 4 bases at V and 1 base at J, with 8 bases in the middle. The chain's CDR3 is CASSPGENTGELFF. For the CDR3, the DNA is TGCGCCAGCAGCCCCGGCGAGAACACCGGGGAGCTGTTTTTT.

This clonotype was observed a few times. The chain has TRBV6-4 and TRBJ2-2; 8 bases agree with TRBD2. This CDR3 is 15 amino acids long. V lost 4 bases, J lost 3 bases, and 4 bases stayed unmatched. CDR1 MRHNA and CDR2 SNTAGT come from the germline V gene. CDR3 in DNA: TGTGCCAGCAGTGCAACTAGCGGATACACCGGGGAGCTGTTTTTT. Its translation: CASSATSGYTGELFF.

This clonotype was picked up many times. The chain combines TRBV6-1 with TRBJ1-1; TRBD1 matches 10 bases. Germline V gene sequence: CDR1 MNHNS, CDR2 SASEGT. The CDR3 length is 13 residues. V dropped 8 bases and J dropped 5; count of bases not matched to a gene: 5. CDR3 residues: CASEGTGVTEAFF. For the CDR3, the DNA is TGTGCCAGCGAAGGGACAGGGGTAACTGAAGCTTTCTTT.

This clonotype has more than one count but fewer than ten. CDR3 sequence reads: CASSWSGGDTEAFF. DNA for the CDR3: TGTGCCAGCAGCTGGTCGGGGGGGGACACTGAAGCTTTCTTT. The chain employs TRBV5-4 and TRBJ1-1; possible D gene TRBD1, 5 bases. V was pared by 3 bases and J by 3 bases, with 12 bases between. Germline lookup yields CDR1 SGHNT and CDR2 YYREEE (reference sequence). The CDR3 runs to 14 residues.

This clonotype has at least ten counts. The gene calls are TRBV6-2 or TRBV6-3 and TRBJ2-1; TRBD2 might be the D (5 bases). Germline CDR1 MNHEY, CDR2 SVGEGT. CDR3 length: 14 residues. Trimming removed 9 bases at V and 2 bases at J, with 14 bases between. The CDR3 DNA reads TGTGCCAGTAAGGGCGGAGGTGCCTACAATGAGCAGTTCTTC. Its protein is CASKGGGAYNEQFF.